The 20 T cell receptor beta chains reported below all come from one sample, sequenced in a study of T cell repertoires and Cas9 in healthy adults. Produced via immunoSEQ multiplex PCR; TCRdb's table is partial and in-frame only. This table has approximately 220 clones, roughly 85% appearing once. The sequenced sample consisted of SpCas9-reactive Tregs (CD4+, CD25+, CD127-, CD137+, CD154-) from PBMCs; culture status not recorded. These receptors were obtained from a human donor in good health.

This clone has a single count. This chain joins TRBV6-6 and TRBJ1-6; perhaps TRBD1 as D (5 bases). CDR3 length: 16 amino acids. Germline V lookup: CDR1 MNHNY, CDR2 SVGAGI (reference sequence). V gave up 2 bases and J gave up 6 bases, with 14 bases separating them. In DNA, the CDR3 is TGTGCCAGCAGTTACCCCCCGGGGGGACTTAATTCACCCCTCCACTTT. The encoded protein is CASSYPPGGLNSPLHF.

This rearrangement joins TRBV10-3 to TRBJ2-2; no clear D gene. The germline gives CDR1 ENHRY, CDR2 SYGVKD. The CDR3 is 11 amino acids. Trimming took 6 bases from V and 4 from J, leaving 3 bases between them. DNA of the CDR3: TGTGCCATCAGGGGCACCGGGGAGCTGTTTTTT. It encodes CAIRGTGELFF.

This chain links TRBV4-3 with TRBJ2-7; TRBD1 matches at 7 bases. CDR1 and CDR2 (germline): LGHNA, YSLEER. This CDR3 is built from 15 residues. V was clipped by 1 base and J by 3 bases; unmatched bases: 6. CDR3 loop: CASSQVYRGGYEQYF. The CDR3 bases are TGCGCCAGCAGCCAAGTTTACAGGGGTGGCTACGAGCAGTACTTC.

The J gene is TRBJ1-1, the V gene TRBV28; D unresolved. The germline V gene has CDR1 MDHEN and CDR2 SYDVKM. CDR3 length: 12 amino acids. Trimming pared 6 bases from V and 7 bases from J, leaving 12 bases between. Here the CDR3 DNA reads TGTGCCAGCAGACAGTCGAAGAGTGAAGCTTTCTTT. Its translation is CASRQSKSEAFF.

The chain is built from TRBV28 and TRBJ1-2, with 9 positions matching TRBD1. Trimming at V came to 6 bases and at J to 5 bases, leaving 10 bases not matched to a gene. CDR3 size: 15 residues. CDR1 MDHEN and CDR2 SYDVKM come from the germline V gene. The CDR3 here is CASRETGGSPYGYTF. CDR3 nucleotides: TGTGCCAGCAGGGAAACAGGGGGCTCGCCTTATGGCTACACCTTC.

This rearrangement joins TRBV10-3 to TRBJ1-4; TRBD1 aligns across 10 bases. Looked up from germline, CDR1 is ENHRY and CDR2 is SYGVKD. This CDR3 contains 15 residues. J was trimmed by 6 bases and V by 5 bases; bases with no gene match: 6. CDR3 region: CAISKTGTGDEKLFF. CDR3 nucleotides: TGTGCCATCAGTAAGACCGGGACAGGGGATGAAAAACTGTTTTTT.

The chain combines TRBV5-1 with TRBJ2-5; D is unresolved. The CDR3 runs to 15 residues. V lost 3 bases to trimming and J lost 1 base, with 13 bases between them. The germline V gene encodes CDR1 SGHRS and CDR2 YFSETQ. Written as DNA, the CDR3 is TGCGCCAGCAGCTCTGGGGTGGTCCTCCAAGAGACCCAGTACTTC. It codes for CASSSGVVLQETQYF.

The chain uses TRBV6-1 and TRBJ1-6; TRBD1 is a possible D gene (5 bases). Germline loops: CDR1 MNHNS, CDR2 SASEGT. This CDR3 spans 15 amino acids. V was pared by 1 base and J by 6 bases, with 10 bases between. CDR3 in DNA: TGTGCCAGCAGTGAAGTGGCAGGGCTTAATTCACCCCTCCACTTT. It specifies CASSEVAGLNSPLHF.

The chain combines TRBV12-5 with TRBJ2-5; D gene unclear. The CDR3 runs 11 residues. Germline V gene lookup returns CDR1 LGHNT and CDR2 FRNRAP. V was pared by 6 bases and J by 4 bases, with 6 bases between. The chain's CDR3 is CASGPSETQYF. The CDR3 DNA follows: TGTGCTAGTGGACCCTCAGAGACCCAGTACTTC.

This clone showed up just once. The chain recombines TRBV28 with TRBJ1-5, with D possibly being TRBD1 (6 bases). The V end was cut by 5 bases, the J end by 0 bases, with 14 bases between. Germline V gene sequence: CDR1 MDHEN, CDR2 SYDVKM. This CDR3 has 16 residues. CDR3 in amino acids: CASSLRTVNSNQPQHF. As DNA, the CDR3 is TGTGCCAGCAGTCTTAGGACAGTCAATAGCAATCAGCCCCAGCATTTT.

J is TRBJ1-1 and V is TRBV11-1; TRBD1 matches 10 bases. Looked up from germline, CDR1 is SGHAT and CDR2 is FQDESV (reference sequence). The CDR3 is 14 residues long. V was pared by 4 bases and J by 7 bases, with 6 bases of the junction left unmatched. This CDR3 is CASSSRQGAGEAFF. The CDR3 DNA follows: TGTGCCAGCAGCTCCCGACAGGGGGCGGGTGAAGCTTTCTTT.

The chain combines TRBV5-5 with TRBJ2-1; the match to TRBD2 covers 10 bases. The CDR3 runs 19 residues. The junction had 14 bases not matched to a gene; V was cut back by 0 bases and J by 5 bases. CDR1 is SGHKS and CDR2 is YYEKEE in the germline V gene (reference sequence). CDR3 protein: CASSLAAASGGHFNNEQFF. For the CDR3, the DNA is TGTGCCAGCAGCTTGGCCGCCGCTAGCGGGGGCCACTTCAACAATGAGCAGTTCTTC.

Of note for this clone: The junction departs from germline at one end; a sequencing error may be responsible. V is TRBV6-5 and J is TRBJ2-5; TRBD1 might be the D (5 bases). The germline gives CDR1 MNHEY, CDR2 SVGAGI. The length of the CDR3 is 14 residues. CDR3 sequence reads: CAGSRGNSKGTQYF. The CDR3 DNA reads TGTGCCGGCAGTAGGGGAAACTCAAAGGGGACCCAGTACTTC.

The chain combines TRBV30 with TRBJ1-2; 9 positions agree with TRBD1. CDR3 size: 12 residues. The V gene's germline CDR1 is GTSNPN and CDR2 SVGIG (reference sequence). V was clipped by 6 bases and J by 5 bases; unmatched bases: 4. The CDR3 DNA reads TGTGCCTGCTCACAGGGGGCATATGGCTACACCTTC. Encoded protein: CACSQGAYGYTF.

The rearrangement uses TRBV13 and TRBJ2-3, with D maybe TRBD1 (6 bases). CDR3 length: 16 residues. CDR1 and CDR2 from the germline V gene are PRHDT and FYEKMQ (reference sequence). Trimming removed 2 bases from V and 2 bases from J, with 14 bases in between. The CDR3: CASSLYVDSFTDTQYF. The CDR3 DNA reads TGTGCCAGCAGCTTATATGTGGACAGCTTCACAGATACGCAGTATTTT.

The chain links TRBV4-1 to TRBJ2-2; unclear D gene. This CDR3 has 16 residues. Germline CDR1 and CDR2: MGHRA and YSYEKL. Deletions cut 1 base from V and 1 base from J, with 10 bases between. As DNA, the CDR3 is TGCGCCAGCAGCCAAGTAATTCTAATGAACACCGGGGAGCTGTTTTTT. Translation gives CASSQVILMNTGELFF.

The chain carries TRBV7-2 and TRBJ1-1, with a possible D match to TRBD1 (5 bases). In germline, CDR1 is SGHTA, CDR2 FQGNSA. V was clipped by 4 bases and J by 5 bases, with 17 bases between them. This CDR3 has 15 amino acids. The CDR3 loop is CASSSPTVIRTEAFF. As DNA, the CDR3 is TGTGCCAGCAGCTCCCCGACAGTGATACGGACTGAAGCTTTCTTT. The variable domain in full, with the rest retrieved from reference TRBV7-2 and TRBJ1-1, is GAGVSQSPSNKVTEKGKDVELRCDPISGHTALYWYRQSLGQGLEFLIYFQGNSAPDKSGLPSDRFSAERTGGSVSTLTIQRTQQEDSAVYLCASSSPTVIRTEAFFGQGTRLTVV.

V and J are TRBV19 and TRBJ2-1; 13 positions match TRBD2. Germline trimming cut 6 bases from V and 7 bases from J; bases unmatched to any gene: 3. The CDR3 length is 14 residues. Germline V lookup: CDR1 LNHDA, CDR2 SQIVND (reference sequence). CDR3 DNA sequence: TGTGCCAGTAGGACTAGCGGGGGGAATAATGAGCAGTTCTTC. This gives the protein CASRTSGGNNEQFF.

The sample holds a few counts of this clone. This chain connects TRBV5-1 to TRBJ2-7, with D maybe TRBD2 (5 bases). CDR3 length: 16 amino acids. Trimming removed 5 bases from V and 0 bases from J, with 18 bases in between. Germline V CDR1 and CDR2: SGHRS, YFSETQ. CDR3 amino acids: CASSSLDFFSSYEQYF. The CDR3 DNA follows: TGCGCCAGCAGTTCGTTGGACTTCTTTAGCTCCTACGAGCAGTACTTC.

As for this clone: At the DNA level, this CDR3 is encoded by other sequences in the same sample as well. The chain is built from TRBV20-1 and TRBJ1-2; a weak D match, TRBD1 (6 bases). With 3 bases removed from V and 8 bases from J, the gap between germline ends came to 10 bases. Looked up from germline, CDR1 is DFQATT and CDR2 is SNEGSKA (reference sequence). The length of the CDR3 is 11 residues. For the CDR3, the DNA is TGCAGTGCTAGCCCAGGGGACGGCTACACCTTC. Translation: CSASPGDGYTF.